What follows are 21 T cell receptor beta chains derived from one specimen sequenced in a study of monozygotic twins with inflammatory bowel disease. TCRdb re-called the 5' RACE reads; one entry per CDR3 protein, DNA not given. The sample has 310,000 or so distinct CDR3 sequences. Sequenced sample: blood. These receptors all come from a human donor with ulcerative colitis or Crohn's disease, or a healthy co-twin of an affected twin (not recorded which).

The chain joins TRBV19 to TRBJ1-5. This CDR3 is built from 15 residues. From germline, CDR1 is LNHDA and CDR2 SQIVND (reference sequence). This CDR3 is CASSIGFGGNQPQHF.

V usage is TRBV18 and J usage is TRBJ2-7; TCRdb's D call, TRBD1, is unchecked because there is no DNA. Germline-derived CDR1 and CDR2 are KGHSH and LQKENI. The CDR3 has 13 residues. This CDR3 reads CASSSRDEGEQYF.

This sequence joins TRBV28 and TRBJ2-7. The CDR3 has 13 residues. CDR1 and CDR2 from the germline V gene are MDHEN and SYDVKM. The CDR3 here is CASSGDRAHEQYF.

J is TRBJ1-3 and V is TRBV12-3 or TRBV12-4; TCRdb designates TRBD1, a call that cannot be tested without DNA. This CDR3 region has 13 residues. CDR3: CASRTGGGNTIYF.

The V gene is TRBV5-1, the J gene TRBJ2-7; absent DNA, TCRdb's TRBD1 call cannot be checked. This CDR3 has 16 amino acids. Germline V CDR1 and CDR2: SGHRS, YFSETQ. The CDR3 here is CASSPARGTANYEQYF.

The chain carries TRBV18 and TRBJ2-5. This CDR3 has 12 amino acids. Germline V lookup: CDR1 KGHSH, CDR2 LQKENI. CDR3 sequence: CASSPYQETQYF.

The chain combines TRBV19 with TRBJ1-2; without DNA, the TCRdb call of TRBD1 cannot be checked. Germline CDR1 LNHDA, CDR2 SQIVND (reference sequence). This CDR3 is 17 amino acids long. The CDR3 spells CASRPPRQHNRSYGYTF.

The gene calls are TRBV20-1 and TRBJ1-5. The CDR3 length is 14 residues. Germline assignment: CDR1 DFQATT and CDR2 SNEGSKA (reference sequence). The CDR3 sequence: CSASRRSINQPQHF.

CDR3 sequence reads: CASSLGTGGLDTQYF. The V and J genes are TRBV5-1 and TRBJ2-3; lacking DNA, the TRBD1 call made by TCRdb goes unchecked. Germline values: CDR1 SGHRS, CDR2 YFSETQ. This CDR3 is built from 15 residues.

The chain joins TRBV9 to TRBJ1-4; with no DNA, the TCRdb D assignment of TRBD1 cannot be verified. This CDR3 spans 15 amino acids. Germline lookup yields CDR1 SGDLS and CDR2 YYNGEE. The CDR3: CASSAWGAANEKLFF.

V is TRBV12-3 or TRBV12-4 and J is TRBJ1-2; TCRdb reports TRBD1, a call that lacks DNA to check it against. The CDR3 contains 16 residues. CDR3 amino acids: CASSPPPGQGPDGYTF.

This chain connects TRBV28 to TRBJ1-5. From germline, CDR1 is MDHEN and CDR2 SYDVKM. The CDR3 runs 15 residues. CDR3 in amino acids: CASSRDGGRNQPQHF.

The V gene is TRBV18, the J gene TRBJ2-4. This CDR3 has 11 residues. The germline V gene has CDR1 KGHSH and CDR2 LQKENI. CDR3 residues: CASSEENMQYF.

V gene TRBV15 combines with J gene TRBJ2-3; checking the TCRdb D call of TRBD1 is not possible without DNA. The CDR3 consists of 17 residues. Germline V gene lookup returns CDR1 LNHNV and CDR2 YYDKDF (reference sequence). This CDR3 reads CATSRDLKQGGTDTQYF.

The rearrangement uses TRBV6-1 and TRBJ2-1; the D call of TRBD2 rests on TCRdb alone, since no DNA is present to check it. This CDR3 has 15 amino acids. Germline CDR1 MNHNS, CDR2 SASEGT. The CDR3 protein is CASSVLAGSYNEQFF.

V usage is TRBV5-1 and J usage is TRBJ2-1; TCRdb names TRBD2, which stays unverified in the absence of DNA. The germline gives CDR1 SGHRS, CDR2 YFSETQ. The CDR3 loop spans 17 amino acids. CDR3 in amino acids: CASSLAASGQTYNEQFF.

CDR3 amino acids: CASNLQGKDGYTF. The chain combines TRBV19 with TRBJ1-2; TCRdb's D call, TRBD1, is unchecked because there is no DNA. Per germline, CDR1 LNHDA and CDR2 SQIVND (reference sequence). CDR3 length: 13 amino acids.

The genes are TRBV30 and TRBJ1-2; as DNA is missing, the TRBD1 call by TCRdb cannot be tested. The CDR3 length is 14 residues. Germline-derived CDR1 and CDR2 are GTSNPN and SVGIG (reference sequence). The CDR3 sequence is CAWSRTGGLYGYTF.

J is TRBJ1-2 and V is TRBV7-2. Germline V gene data show CDR1 as SGHTA and CDR2 as FQGNSA. This CDR3 contains 13 residues. CDR3 residues: CASSLQVDYGYTF.

The chain has TRBV6-5 and TRBJ2-5; TCRdb returns TRBD2, unconfirmable since there is no DNA. The CDR3 is 18 amino acids. From germline, CDR1 is MNHEY and CDR2 SVGAGI. This chain's CDR3 is CASNYDYGTSGLGQTQYF.

Here the CDR3 reads CASRDRGGAYEQYF. The V and J genes are TRBV6-1 and TRBJ2-7; lacking DNA, the TRBD1 call made by TCRdb goes unchecked. CDR1 MNHNS and CDR2 SASEGT come from the germline V gene. CDR3 length equals 14 residues.